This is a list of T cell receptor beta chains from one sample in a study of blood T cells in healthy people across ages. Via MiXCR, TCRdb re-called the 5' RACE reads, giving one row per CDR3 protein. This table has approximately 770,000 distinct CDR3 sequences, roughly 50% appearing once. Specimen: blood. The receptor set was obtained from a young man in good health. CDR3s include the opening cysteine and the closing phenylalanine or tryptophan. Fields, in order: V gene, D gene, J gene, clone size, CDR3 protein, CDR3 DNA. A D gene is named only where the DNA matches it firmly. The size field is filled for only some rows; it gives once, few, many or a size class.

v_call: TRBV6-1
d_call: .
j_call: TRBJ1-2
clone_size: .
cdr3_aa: CASSPSEGLQSNYGYTF
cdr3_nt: TGTGCCAGCAGCCCCTCGGAGGGACTGCAATCAAACTATGGCTACACCTTC

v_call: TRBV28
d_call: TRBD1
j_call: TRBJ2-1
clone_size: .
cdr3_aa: CASRTGYNEQFF
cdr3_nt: TGTGCCAGCCGGACAGGGTACAATGAGCAGTTCTTC

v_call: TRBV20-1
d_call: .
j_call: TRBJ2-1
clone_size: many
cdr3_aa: CSARQDQTSYNEQFF
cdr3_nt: TGCAGTGCTAGACAGGACCAAACCTCCTACAATGAGCAGTTCTTC

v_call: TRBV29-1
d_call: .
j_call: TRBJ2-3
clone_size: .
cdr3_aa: CSVEWRDATTQYF
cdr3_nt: TGCAGCGTTGAGTGGCGGGATGCCACAACGCAGTATTTT

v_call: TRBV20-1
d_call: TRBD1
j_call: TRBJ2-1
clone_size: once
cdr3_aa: CSAPDSDRGRLFF
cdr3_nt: TGCAGTGCTCCCGACTCAGACAGGGGGCGTTTGTTCTTC

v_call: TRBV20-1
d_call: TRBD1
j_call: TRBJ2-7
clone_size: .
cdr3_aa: CSAYLTGLYEQYF
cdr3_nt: TGCAGTGCTTACCTGACAGGGCTCTACGAGCAGTACTTC

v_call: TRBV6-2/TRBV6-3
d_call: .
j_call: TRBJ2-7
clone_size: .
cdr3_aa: CASSRDSSAYEQYF
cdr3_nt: TGTGCCAGCAGTCGAGATAGCAGCGCCTACGAGCAGTACTTC

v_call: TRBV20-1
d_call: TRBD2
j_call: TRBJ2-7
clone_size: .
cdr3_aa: CSASAPEGGRYEQYF
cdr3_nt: TGCAGTGCTAGCGCCCCGGAGGGAGGGCGATACGAGCAGTACTTC

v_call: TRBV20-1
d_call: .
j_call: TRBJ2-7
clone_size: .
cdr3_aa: CSADRRYEQYF
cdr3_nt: TGCAGTGCTGATCGCCGCTACGAGCAGTACTTC

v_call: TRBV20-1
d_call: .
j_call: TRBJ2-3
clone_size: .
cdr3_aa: CSCSIPVHDTQYF
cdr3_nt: TGCAGCTGCAGTATCCCAGTCCACGATACGCAGTATTTT

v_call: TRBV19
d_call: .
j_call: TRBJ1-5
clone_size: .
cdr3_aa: CASSIREVGQPQHF
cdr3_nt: TGTGCCAGTAGTATAAGAGAGGTGGGTCAGCCCCAGCATTTT

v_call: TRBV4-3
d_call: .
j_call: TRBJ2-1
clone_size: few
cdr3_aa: CASSQGRPESSYNEQFF
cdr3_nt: TGCGCCAGCAGCCAAGGAAGGCCAGAGAGCTCCTACAATGAGCAGTTCTTC

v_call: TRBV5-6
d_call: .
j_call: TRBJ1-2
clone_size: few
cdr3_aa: CASSEARAYGYTF
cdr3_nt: TGTGCCAGCAGCGAAGCCCGAGCCTATGGCTACACCTTC

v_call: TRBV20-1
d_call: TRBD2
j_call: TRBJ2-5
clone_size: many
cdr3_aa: CSARDRDSGEMETQYF
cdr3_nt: TGCAGTGCTAGAGATCGAGATAGCGGGGAGATGGAGACCCAGTACTTC

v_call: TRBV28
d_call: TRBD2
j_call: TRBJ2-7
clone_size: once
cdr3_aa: CASSLPTLASGHEQYF
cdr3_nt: TGTGCCAGCAGTTTACCCACCTTGGCTAGCGGGCACGAGCAGTACTTC

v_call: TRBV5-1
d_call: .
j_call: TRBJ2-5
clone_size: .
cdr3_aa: CASSLGADQETQYF
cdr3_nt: TGCGCCAGCAGCTTGGGAGCAGATCAAGAGACCCAGTACTTC

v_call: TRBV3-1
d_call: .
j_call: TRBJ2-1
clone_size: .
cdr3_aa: CASLQSPPTNEQFF
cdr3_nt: TGTGCCAGCCTCCAAAGCCCCCCCACCAATGAGCAGTTCTTC

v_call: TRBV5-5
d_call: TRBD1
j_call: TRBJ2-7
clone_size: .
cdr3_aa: CASSVHRTGRTYEQYF
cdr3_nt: TGTGCCAGCAGCGTCCACCGGACAGGGAGGACCTACGAGCAGTACTTC

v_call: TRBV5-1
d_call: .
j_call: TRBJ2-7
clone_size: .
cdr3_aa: CASTPRWGSSYEQYF
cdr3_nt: TGCGCCAGCACCCCCAGGTGGGGCTCCTCCTACGAGCAGTACTTC

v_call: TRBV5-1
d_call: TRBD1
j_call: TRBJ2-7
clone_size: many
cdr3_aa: CASSLAGTGSYEQYF
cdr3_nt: TGCGCCAGCAGCTTGGCCGGGACAGGGTCCTACGAGCAGTACTTC

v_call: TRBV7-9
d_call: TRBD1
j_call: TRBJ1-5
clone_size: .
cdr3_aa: CASSRTGTRSNQPQHF
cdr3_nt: TGTGCCAGCAGCCGGACAGGGACCCGTAGCAATCAGCCCCAGCATTTT

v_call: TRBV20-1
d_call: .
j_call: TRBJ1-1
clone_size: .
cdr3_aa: CSASAGREAFF
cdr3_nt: TGCAGTGCTAGCGCGGGACGTGAAGCTTTCTTT

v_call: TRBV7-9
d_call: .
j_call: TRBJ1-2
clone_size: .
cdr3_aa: CASILLGDYGYTF
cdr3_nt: TGTGCCAGCATCTTACTGGGTGACTATGGCTACACCTTC

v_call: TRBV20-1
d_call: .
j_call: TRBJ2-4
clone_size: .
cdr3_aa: CSAPDWYPGNIQYF
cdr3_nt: TGCAGTGCCCCAGACTGGTATCCGGGGAACATTCAGTACTTC

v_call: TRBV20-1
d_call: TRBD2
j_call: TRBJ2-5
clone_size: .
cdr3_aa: CSASRSAGGRNEQYF
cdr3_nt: TGCAGTGCTAGTCGGTCGGCGGGAGGGCGGAATGAGCAGTACTTC

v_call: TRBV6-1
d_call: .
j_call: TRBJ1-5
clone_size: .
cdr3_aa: CASRATELHQPQHF
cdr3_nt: TGTGCCAGCAGAGCGACAGAGCTCCATCAGCCCCAGCATTTT

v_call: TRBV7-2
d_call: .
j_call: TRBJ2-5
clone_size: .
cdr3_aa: CASSPGLRTGQETQYF
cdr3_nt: TGTGCCAGCAGCCCAGGCTTAAGAACGGGCCAAGAGACCCAGTACTTC

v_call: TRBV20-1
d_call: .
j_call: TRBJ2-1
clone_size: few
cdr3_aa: CSATLDFQSNEQFF
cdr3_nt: TGCAGTGCAACACTAGACTTTCAGTCTAATGAGCAGTTCTTC

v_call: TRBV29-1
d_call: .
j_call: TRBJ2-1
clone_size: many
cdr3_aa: CSGFPDHLGRSSYNEQFF
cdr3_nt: TGCAGCGGTTTTCCCGATCATTTGGGGCGGTCCTCCTACAATGAGCAGTTCTTC

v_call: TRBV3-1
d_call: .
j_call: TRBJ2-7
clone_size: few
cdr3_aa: CASRNSQTYEQYF
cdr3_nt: TGTGCCAGCAGGAATTCCCAGACCTACGAGCAGTACTTC

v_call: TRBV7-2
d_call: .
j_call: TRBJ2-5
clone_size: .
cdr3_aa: CASSFRQVVLETQYF
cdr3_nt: TGTGCCAGCAGCTTTCGGCAGGTCGTGTTAGAGACCCAGTACTTC

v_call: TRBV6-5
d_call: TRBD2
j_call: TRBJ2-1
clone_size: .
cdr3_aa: CAAGSYNEQFF
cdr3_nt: TGTGCAGCGGGGTCCTACAATGAGCAGTTCTTC

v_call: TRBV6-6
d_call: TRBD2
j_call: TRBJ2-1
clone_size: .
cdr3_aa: CASSRDRTSVFEQFF
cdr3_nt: TGTGCCAGCAGTCGAGATAGGACTAGCGTCTTTGAGCAGTTCTTC

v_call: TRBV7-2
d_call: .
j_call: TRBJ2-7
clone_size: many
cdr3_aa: CASSASPGRRSSYEQYF
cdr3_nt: TGTGCCAGCAGCGCAAGCCCAGGACGGAGGAGCTCCTACGAGCAGTACTTC

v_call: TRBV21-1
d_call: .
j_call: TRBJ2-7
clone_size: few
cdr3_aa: CASSKGGCGSEQYF
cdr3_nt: TGTGCCAGCAGCAAAGGTGGGTGCGGGAGCGAGCAGTACTTC

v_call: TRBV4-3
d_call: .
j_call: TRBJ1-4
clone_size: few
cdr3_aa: CASSQEGRWQNEKLFF
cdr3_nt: TGCGCCAGCAGCCAAGAAGGGCGTTGGCAGAATGAAAAACTGTTTTTT

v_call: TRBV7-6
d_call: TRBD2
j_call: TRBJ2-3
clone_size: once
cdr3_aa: CANMPTGGRDTQYF
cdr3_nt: TGTGCCAACATGCCGACGGGAGGTAGAGACACGCAGTATTTT

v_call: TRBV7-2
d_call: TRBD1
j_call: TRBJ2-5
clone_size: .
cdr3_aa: CASSLQWDRGQETQYF
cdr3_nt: TGTGCCAGCAGCTTACAGTGGGACAGGGGGCAGGAGACCCAGTACTTC

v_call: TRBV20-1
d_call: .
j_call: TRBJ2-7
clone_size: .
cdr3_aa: CSASSRGRINGHEQYF
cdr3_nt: TGCAGTGCTAGCTCCCGGGGCAGGATTAATGGGCACGAGCAGTACTTC

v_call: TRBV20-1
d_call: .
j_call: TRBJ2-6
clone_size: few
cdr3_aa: CSARDPRSGANVLTF
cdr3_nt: TGCAGTGCTAGAGATCCGAGGTCTGGGGCCAACGTCCTGACTTTC

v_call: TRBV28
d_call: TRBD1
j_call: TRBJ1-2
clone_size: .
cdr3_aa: CASSSGGQVYNYYGYTF
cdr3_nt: TGTGCCAGCAGTTCCGGGGGACAGGTTTATAATTATTATGGCTACACCTTC

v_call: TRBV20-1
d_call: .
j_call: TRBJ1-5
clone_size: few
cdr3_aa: CSASPLTQPQHF
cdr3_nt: TGCAGTGCTAGCCCGTTAACTCAGCCCCAGCATTTT

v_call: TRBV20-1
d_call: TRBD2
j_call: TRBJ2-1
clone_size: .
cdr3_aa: CSVFKGLAGAGEQFF
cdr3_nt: TGCAGTGTTTTCAAAGGACTAGCGGGAGCTGGGGAGCAGTTCTTC